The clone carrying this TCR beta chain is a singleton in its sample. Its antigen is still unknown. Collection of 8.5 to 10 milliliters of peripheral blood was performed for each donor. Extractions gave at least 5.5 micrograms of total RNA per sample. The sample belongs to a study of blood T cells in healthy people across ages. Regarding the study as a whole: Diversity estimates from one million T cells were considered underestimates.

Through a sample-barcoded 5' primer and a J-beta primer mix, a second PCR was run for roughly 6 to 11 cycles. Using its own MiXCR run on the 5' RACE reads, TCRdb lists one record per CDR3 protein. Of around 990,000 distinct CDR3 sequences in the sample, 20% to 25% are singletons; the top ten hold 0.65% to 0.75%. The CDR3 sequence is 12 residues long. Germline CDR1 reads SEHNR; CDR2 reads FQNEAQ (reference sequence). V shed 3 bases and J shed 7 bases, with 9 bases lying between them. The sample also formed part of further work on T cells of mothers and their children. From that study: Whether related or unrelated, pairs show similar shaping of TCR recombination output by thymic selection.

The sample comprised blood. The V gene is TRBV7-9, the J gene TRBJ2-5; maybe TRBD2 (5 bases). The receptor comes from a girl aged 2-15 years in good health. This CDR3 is CASSFGVATQYF. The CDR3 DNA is TGTGCCAGCAGCTTCGGGGTAGCGACCCAGTACTTC.